One and the same sample provided the 15 T cell receptor beta chains below, sequenced in a study of blood T cell repertoires in COVID-19. Clones were sequenced by immunoSEQ multiplex PCR, and TCRdb holds only the in-frame ones, with some missing. The data contain 80,000 to 90,000 clones, more than 75% of them singletons. The specimen was peripheral blood. The source is a man aged 35-49 years with acute or convalescent COVID-19.

The chain is built from TRBV7-3 and TRBJ2-2; TRBD2 is a possible D gene (5 bases). The V end was cut by 0 bases, the J end by 6 bases, with 8 bases between. This CDR3 comprises 14 residues. Germline V lookup: CDR1 SGHTA, CDR2 FQGTGA. The CDR3 DNA reads TGTGCCAGCAGCTTAACGAACGGGGCCGGGGAGCTGTTTTTT. Translating gives CASSLTNGAGELFF.

This chain links TRBV9 with TRBJ2-3, with TRBD2 matching 7 bases. The V segment lost 5 bases and the J segment 4 bases; nucleotides outside the gene matches: 1. Germline-derived CDR1 and CDR2 are SGDLS and YYNGEE. The length of the CDR3 is 12 residues. CDR3 residues: CASSAGADTQYF. The CDR3 DNA reads as TGTGCCAGCAGTGCGGGGGCAGATACGCAGTATTTT.

This chain joins TRBV7-8 and TRBJ1-5, with D possibly TRBD1 on 5 matching bases. Germline-derived CDR1 and CDR2 are SGHVS and FQNEAQ. V lost 1 base and J 4 bases, leaving 8 bases between the germline ends. This CDR3 region has 14 residues. DNA of the CDR3: TGTGCCAGCAGCTTAGGGGCAGGGAATCAGCCCCAGCATTTT. Translation gives CASSLGAGNQPQHF. The entire variable domain, with the rest obtained from reference TRBV7-8 and TRBJ1-5, is as follows: GAGVSQSPRYKVAKRGQDVALRCDPISGHVSLFWYQQALGQGPEFLTYFQNEAQLDKSGLPSDRFFAERPEGSVSTLKIQRTQQEDSAVYLCASSLGAGNQPQHFGDGTRLSIL.

This rearrangement joins TRBV29-1 to TRBJ2-5; TRBD1 aligns across 9 bases. This CDR3 spans 14 amino acids. Germline loops: CDR1 SQVTM, CDR2 ANQGSEA. V trimming: 7 bases; J trimming: 4 bases; junction bases outside the gene matches: 10. CDR3 sequence reads: CSGTKTGGRETQYF. CDR3 in DNA: TGCAGCGGGACGAAGACAGGGGGGCGAGAGACCCAGTACTTC. The entire variable domain, with the rest obtained from reference TRBV29-1 and TRBJ2-5, is as follows: SAVISQKPSRDICQRGTSLTIQCQVDSQVTMMFWYRQQPGQSLTLIATANQGSEATYESGFVIDKFPISRPNLTFSTLTVSNMSPEDSSIYLCSGTKTGGRETQYFGPGTRLLVL.

This clone was recorded once. V is TRBV30 and J is TRBJ2-7; 14 bases are a match to TRBD2. The germline V gene encodes CDR1 GTSNPN and CDR2 SVGIG (reference sequence). This CDR3 spans 16 amino acids. The junction had 7 bases not matched to a gene; V was cut back by 2 bases and J by 4 bases. CDR3: CAWSSRTSGRIYEQYF. The CDR3 DNA follows: TGTGCCTGGAGTTCCCGGACTAGCGGGAGGATTTACGAGCAGTACTTC.

The J gene is TRBJ2-3, the V gene TRBV30; 7 bases match TRBD1. Germline V gene data show CDR1 as GTSNPN and CDR2 as SVGIG (reference sequence). The V gene end was trimmed by 1 base and the J gene end by 4 bases; junction bases not matched to a gene: 5. CDR3 size: 14 residues. The CDR3: CAWSATGIADTQYF. DNA of the CDR3: TGTGCCTGGAGTGCGACAGGGATAGCAGATACGCAGTATTTT.

The chain employs TRBV20-1 and TRBJ2-7; the D gene is possibly TRBD2 (6 bases). Trimming removed 4 bases at V and 6 bases at J, with 10 bases between. This CDR3 comprises 11 residues. Germline V gene data show CDR1 as DFQATT and CDR2 as SNEGSKA (reference sequence). The CDR3 sequence is CSANGGFEQYF. CDR3 DNA sequence: TGCAGTGCTAATGGGGGGTTCGAGCAGTACTTC.

This chain joins TRBV5-1 and TRBJ1-3; no reliable D call. In germline, CDR1 is SGHRS, CDR2 YFSETQ. Trimming shortened V by 4 bases and J by 3 bases, and 11 bases separated the two germline ends. The CDR3 is made up of 14 amino acids. Here the CDR3 reads CASSPGSLGNTIYF. Here the CDR3 DNA reads TGCGCCAGCAGCCCGGGGAGTCTTGGAAACACCATATATTTT.

In this sample, this clone turned up once. This sequence joins TRBV5-1 and TRBJ2-2, with 7 bases fitting TRBD2. Per germline, CDR1 SGHRS and CDR2 YFSETQ. The junction had 2 bases not matched to a gene; V was cut back by 3 bases and J by 0 bases. The CDR3 covers 15 residues. The CDR3 loop is CASSWGGANTGELFF. CDR3 nucleotides: TGCGCCAGCAGCTGGGGGGGAGCGAACACCGGGGAGCTGTTTTTT.

This clone was recorded once. The CDR3 loop is CTSSRASGRANNEQFF. The CDR3 DNA reads TGCACCAGCAGCAGGGCTAGCGGGAGGGCCAACAATGAGCAGTTCTTC. This chain joins TRBV1 and TRBJ2-1; the DNA was not compared with TRBD2, the D call given in the table. TRBV1 is marked as a pseudogene. The CDR3 spans 16 residues.

The chain has TRBV5-1 and TRBJ2-7; D might be TRBD2 (5 bases). This CDR3 contains 13 residues. The germline V gene has CDR1 SGHRS and CDR2 YFSETQ. Deletions cut 0 bases from V and 5 bases from J, with 9 bases between. This CDR3 reads CASSLDGVDEQYF. DNA for the CDR3: TGCGCCAGCAGCTTGGACGGGGTGGACGAGCAGTACTTC. The full variable domain, with the rest looked up from reference TRBV5-1 and TRBJ2-7, is KAGVTQTPRYLIKTRGQQVTLSCSPISGHRSVSWYQQTPGQGLQFLFEYFSETQRNKGNFPGRFSGRQFSNSRSEMNVSTLELGDSALYLCASSLDGVDEQYFGPGTRLTVT.

The V gene is TRBV6-1, the J gene TRBJ1-5, with 9 bases that match TRBD1. The CDR3 is made up of 19 amino acids. Germline loops: CDR1 MNHNS, CDR2 SASEGT. V was pared by 4 bases and J by 4 bases, with 17 bases of the junction left unmatched. CDR3 in amino acids: CASSGRGQGGFLGNQPQHF. Written as DNA, the CDR3 is TGTGCCAGCAGTGGAAGGGGACAGGGAGGTTTCTTAGGGAATCAGCCCCAGCATTTT.

J is TRBJ1-5 and V is TRBV15, with D possibly matching TRBD1 (6 bases). CDR3 length: 16 amino acids. Trimming left V 3 bases short and J 0 bases short, with 12 bases between. Germline V gene sequence: CDR1 LNHNV, CDR2 YYDKDF (reference sequence). The CDR3 region is CATSSLGAYSNQPQHF. DNA for the CDR3: TGTGCCACCAGCAGCTTGGGGGCTTATAGCAATCAGCCCCAGCATTTT.

This chain uses TRBV6-5 with TRBJ1-3; tentative D call: TRBD1 (5 bases). This CDR3 has 16 residues. The germline V gene has CDR1 MNHEY and CDR2 SVGAGI. V was pared by 4 bases and J by 4 bases, with 17 bases between. Here the CDR3 DNA reads TGTGCCAGCAGTTCCCCCGGCAGGGCGAAGGGAAACACCATATATTTT. This sequence encodes CASSSPGRAKGNTIYF.

This chain joins TRBV29-1 and TRBJ1-1, with a weak D call TRBD1 (5 bases). CDR3 length: 14 residues. CDR1 is SQVTM and CDR2 is ANQGSEA in the germline V gene. Between the trimmed V and J ends, which lost 3 bases and 1 base, there was a span of 12 bases. CDR3 region: CSVDGGRRNTEAFF. DNA for the CDR3: TGCAGCGTTGACGGGGGTAGGAGGAACACTGAAGCTTTCTTT.